This T cell receptor (beta chain) derives from a study of CD8 T cells in ankylosing spondylitis. Study-level findings and limits: A subset of motif variants has previously been described in the synovial fluid and blood of reactive arthritis. From matched ankylosing spondylitis synovial fluid, disease-linked clones were reportedly recovered at significantly enriched levels. Among TCR beta sequences, a motif of under ten highly homologous variants appeared characteristic of ankylosing spondylitis blood.

The CDR3 is 13 residues long. The V gene's germline CDR1 is SQVTM and CDR2 ANQGSEA. Trimming removed 7 bases at V and 5 bases at J, with 15 bases between. In making TCR beta libraries, quantitative 5'-RACE with molecular barcodes was used. MiXCR was run by TCRdb on the 5' RACE reads, yielding one entry per CDR3 protein. The data contain roughly 180,000 distinct CDR3 sequences, around 10% of them singletons. As to this clonotype: What it binds is unknown.

Material: blood, either unsorted or a sorted T cell fraction (not recorded which). The chain employs TRBV29-1 and TRBJ2-1; maybe TRBD2 (6 bases). This sequence was found in a male donor with ankylosing spondylitis or in good health (not recorded which). The CDR3 coding sequence is TGCAGCGGATTTGTCGGCGGGAACAATGAGCAGTTCTTC. Amino acids: CSGFVGGNNEQFF.